The 22 T cell receptor beta chains below come from one sample, sequenced in a study of blood T cell repertoires in COVID-19 (TCRdb year 2020). The method was the immunoSEQ multiplex PCR assay. This is the immuneACCESS table as TCRdb keeps it, with only in-frame sequences that have V and J called. A part of the clones is gone; compared with another copy, unresolved V genes explain less than half, and the rest is unexplained. The sample data list about 250,000 clones, and 87% of these were observed just once. The ten largest clonotypes hold around 3.3% of the sample. Specimen: peripheral blood. These receptors originate from a man younger than 35 with active or convalescent COVID-19.

The J gene is TRBJ1-4, the V gene TRBV15; D is unresolved. V was shortened by 3 bases and J by 6 bases, with 5 bases between the two germline ends. CDR3 length: 12 amino acids. Germline V gives CDR1 LNHNV, CDR2 YYDKDF (reference sequence). This CDR3 reads CATSSGDEKLFF. The CDR3, as DNA: TGTGCCACCAGCAGCGGTGATGAAAAACTGTTTTTT.

CDR3 sequence (DNA): TGCGCCAGCAGCTACGGTAACGAGCAGTACTTC. This sequence encodes CASSYGNEQYF. The chain employs TRBV5-1 and TRBJ2-7; D gene uncertain. The CDR3 extends over 11 amino acids. The germline V gene has CDR1 SGHRS and CDR2 YFSETQ. The V and J ends lost 3 bases and 5 bases respectively, with 6 bases between them.

This clone has more than one count but fewer than ten. This same CDR3 is encoded by further DNA sequences in the sample. The chain recombines TRBV10-2 with TRBJ1-4; D ambiguous. This CDR3 spans 15 amino acids. Between the trimmed V and J ends, which lost 0 bases and 1 base, there was a span of 6 bases. Germline V gene sequence: CDR1 WSHSY, CDR2 SAAADI. For the CDR3, the DNA is TGCGCCAGCAGTGAGTCGCGGGAAACTAATGAAAAACTGTTTTTT. Translated: CASSESRETNEKLFF.

The rearrangement links TRBV3-1 (or the pseudogene TRBV3-2) to TRBJ2-3; 8 bases match TRBD2. The CDR3 is 15 residues long. CDR1 and CDR2 (germline): LGHDT, YNNKEL (reference sequence). J gave up 4 bases and V 2 bases, and 5 bases lay outside the gene matches. The CDR3 sequence is CASSQTGLGADTQYF. CDR3 DNA: TGTGCCAGCAGCCAAACGGGACTAGGTGCAGATACGCAGTATTTT.

The chain couples TRBV28 to TRBJ1-1, with 7 bases fitting TRBD1. V shed 3 bases and J 1 base; nucleotides not matched to a gene: 2. This CDR3 is built from 14 residues. Germline values: CDR1 MDHEN, CDR2 SYDVKM. The DNA of the CDR3 is TGTGCCAGCAGTTTTCGGACAGGGAACACTGAAGCTTTCTTT. Amino acids: CASSFRTGNTEAFF. Complete variable domain (other parts from reference TRBV28 and TRBJ1-1): DVKVTQSSRYLVKRTGEKVFLECVQDMDHENMFWYRQDPGLGLRLIYFSYDVKMKEKGDIPEGYSVSREKKERFSLILESASTNQTSMYLCASSFRTGNTEAFFGQGTRLTVV.

The V gene is TRBV2, the J gene TRBJ1-1; 11 bases are shared with TRBD1. The CDR3 extends over 15 amino acids. The V segment lost 8 bases and the J segment 3 bases; nucleotides outside the gene matches: 8. In germline, CDR1 is SNHLY, CDR2 FYNNEI. Here the CDR3 reads CASRWDRGRDTEAFF. The DNA of the CDR3 is TGTGCCAGCCGGTGGGACAGGGGGAGGGACACTGAAGCTTTCTTT.

The CDR3 protein is CATRGNTENTEAFF. The CDR3 DNA reads as TGCGCCACCAGAGGTAACACAGAGAACACTGAAGCTTTCTTT. The chain employs TRBV5-1 and TRBJ1-1; D gene uncertain. The CDR3 has 14 residues. V lost 9 bases and J lost 1, with 16 bases in between. Germline V lookup: CDR1 SGHRS, CDR2 YFSETQ. Looking up the rest from reference TRBV5-1 and TRBJ1-1 gives the full variable domain: KAGVTQTPRYLIKTRGQQVTLSCSPISGHRSVSWYQQTPGQGLQFLFEYFSETQRNKGNFPGRFSGRQFSNSRSEMNVSTLELGDSALYLCATRGNTENTEAFFGQGTRLTVV.

The chain is built from TRBV7-3 and TRBJ1-6; D might be TRBD1 (6 bases). V was clipped by 0 bases and J by 0 bases, with 12 bases between them. The germline V gene has CDR1 SGHTA and CDR2 FQGTGA. The CDR3 runs 18 residues. Here the CDR3 reads CASSLTGHRSSYNSPLHF. Here the CDR3 DNA reads TGTGCCAGCAGCTTAACGGGACACCGGAGCTCCTATAATTCACCCCTCCACTTT.

The genes are TRBV30 and TRBJ2-5; D perhaps matches TRBD1 (6 bases). Germline V gene sequence: CDR1 GTSNPN, CDR2 SVGIG (reference sequence). Trimming took off 1 base at V and 5 bases at J, with 14 bases between the two ends. The CDR3 consists of 14 residues. CDR3 sequence (DNA): TGTGCCTGGAGTGAGGTACAGGGCGGGGAGACCCAGTACTTC. Residues: CAWSEVQGGETQYF.

This rearrangement joins TRBV6-2 or TRBV6-3 to TRBJ2-1; perhaps TRBD2 as D (6 bases). Per germline, CDR1 MNHEY and CDR2 SVGEGT. Trimming took 0 bases from V and 7 from J, leaving 16 bases between them. The CDR3 is 16 residues long. For the CDR3, the DNA is TGTGCCAGCAGTTACTCAACGGGAGATCCGGAGAATGAGCAGTTCTTC. Amino acid sequence: CASSYSTGDPENEQFF.

V and J are TRBV7-6 and TRBJ2-1, with D possibly TRBD2 on 5 matching bases. The germline V gene encodes CDR1 SGHVS and CDR2 FNYEAQ. V shed 1 base and J shed 8 bases, with 15 bases lying between them. The CDR3 is 15 amino acids. The CDR3 spells CASSLVSSRGDEQFF. In nucleotides, the CDR3 is TGTGCCAGCAGCTTAGTCTCTAGCCGAGGCGATGAGCAGTTCTTC.

In its sample, this clone was seen once. The chain uses TRBV28 and TRBJ2-5; 9 nucleotides align to TRBD1. Germline V gene data show CDR1 as MDHEN and CDR2 as SYDVKM. The CDR3 totals 13 residues. Unmatched junction bases numbered 5, after V lost 7 bases and J lost 5 bases. CDR3 loop: CASKTGGRETQYF. In DNA, the CDR3 is TGTGCCAGCAAGACAGGGGGTCGGGAGACCCAGTACTTC.

The CDR3 nucleotides are TGTGCCAGCAGCATAGGGAGGCGGAACATTCAGTACTTC. It codes for CASSIGRRNIQYF. This chain joins TRBV7-9 and TRBJ2-4, with a tentative D call TRBD2 (6 bases). V was shortened by 5 bases and J by 7 bases, with 12 bases between the two germline ends. This CDR3 comprises 13 residues. Germline lookup yields CDR1 SEHNR and CDR2 FQNEAQ (reference sequence).

The chain employs TRBV6-5 and TRBJ1-5, with a tentative D call TRBD1 (6 bases). V was trimmed by 4 bases and J by 6 bases, leaving 16 bases between them. This CDR3 has 15 residues. The germline gives CDR1 MNHEY, CDR2 SVGAGI. The CDR3 DNA is TGTGCCAGCAGTTTCCCCCGAAGGGGGACTCAGCCCCAGCATTTT. It is translated as CASSFPRRGTQPQHF.

The chain couples TRBV7-3 to TRBJ2-5; TRBD2 is a possible D gene (5 bases). Trimming took off 5 bases at V and 2 bases at J, with 9 bases between the two ends. The CDR3 extends over 13 amino acids. Germline V lookup: CDR1 SGHTA, CDR2 FQGTGA. The CDR3 nucleotides read TGTGCCAGCAGCGCCGGGGTACAAGAGACCCAGTACTTC. The encoded protein is CASSAGVQETQYF.

This rearrangement joins TRBV9 to TRBJ1-1; D may be TRBD1 (6 bases). The germline V gene has CDR1 SGDLS and CDR2 YYNGEE. Deletions cut 0 bases from V and 1 base from J, with 10 bases between. The CDR3 has 15 amino acids. Here the CDR3 reads CASSVGGQGNTEAFF. In DNA, the CDR3 is TGTGCCAGCAGCGTAGGGGGGCAGGGGAACACTGAAGCTTTCTTT.

The sample holds a few counts of this clone. The gene calls are TRBV28 and TRBJ1-6, with TRBD1 matching 9 bases. The CDR3 totals 16 residues. With V trimmed by 7 bases and J by 5 bases, 9 bases remained unmatched. CDR1 is MDHEN and CDR2 is SYDVKM in the germline V gene. The CDR3 spells CASNPTGGEDNSPLHF. The CDR3 bases are TGTGCCAGCAACCCGACAGGGGGTGAGGATAATTCACCCCTCCACTTT.

V usage is TRBV20-1 and J usage is TRBJ1-1; D uncertain. Germline CDR1 DFQATT, CDR2 SNEGSKA (reference sequence). V was shortened by 7 bases and J by 1 base, with 7 bases between the two germline ends. The CDR3 extends over 11 amino acids. This CDR3 reads CSVRWNTEAFF. The CDR3 region has the DNA TGCAGTGTCCGGTGGAACACTGAAGCTTTCTTT.

The chain recombines TRBV6-5 with TRBJ1-6; D remains unclear. V was trimmed by 8 bases and J by 3 bases, leaving 11 bases between them. This CDR3 has 14 amino acids. CDR1 and CDR2 (germline): MNHEY, SVGAGI. CDR3 bases: TGTGCCAGCCTTGACTGGATCTATAATTCACCCCTCCACTTT. Amino acid sequence: CASLDWIYNSPLHF.

The V call is TRBV7-2, the J call TRBJ1-2; D might be TRBD1 (5 bases). The CDR3 runs 13 residues. V dropped 2 bases and J dropped 7 bases, with 11 bases sitting between them. Per germline, CDR1 SGHTA and CDR2 FQGNSA. CDR3 residues: CASSLQGLGGYTF. In DNA, the CDR3 is TGTGCCAGCAGCTTACAGGGTCTGGGTGGCTACACCTTC.

This chain links TRBV28 with TRBJ2-3; a possible D gene is TRBD2 (6 bases). The CDR3 contains 16 residues. Per the germline V gene, CDR1 is MDHEN and CDR2 is SYDVKM. Trimming removed 6 bases at V and 0 bases at J, with 16 bases between. CDR3 in DNA: TGTGCCAGCAGCTCCCCAGGAGGGACTAGCACAGATACGCAGTATTTT. It yields the protein CASSSPGGTSTDTQYF.

The rearrangement links TRBV2 to TRBJ1-1; 7 bases map to TRBD1. Trimming removed 3 bases from V and 2 bases from J; junction bases left unmatched: 3. This CDR3 spans 14 amino acids. Germline V gives CDR1 SNHLY, CDR2 FYNNEI. The CDR3 coding sequence is TGTGCCAGCAGTGACCAGGGGGTAAACACTGAAGCTTTCTTT. This codes for CASSDQGVNTEAFF.